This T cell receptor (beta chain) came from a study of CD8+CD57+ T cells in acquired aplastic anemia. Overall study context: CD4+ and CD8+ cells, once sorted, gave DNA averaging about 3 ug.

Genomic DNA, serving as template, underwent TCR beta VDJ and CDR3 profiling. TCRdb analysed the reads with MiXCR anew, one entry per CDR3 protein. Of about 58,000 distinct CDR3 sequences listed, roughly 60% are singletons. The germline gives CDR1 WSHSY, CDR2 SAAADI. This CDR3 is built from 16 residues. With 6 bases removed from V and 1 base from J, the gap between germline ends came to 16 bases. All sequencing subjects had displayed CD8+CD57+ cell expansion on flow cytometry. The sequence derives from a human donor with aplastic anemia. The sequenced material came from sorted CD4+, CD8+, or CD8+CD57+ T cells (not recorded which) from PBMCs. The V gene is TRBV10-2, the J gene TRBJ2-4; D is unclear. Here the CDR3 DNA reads TGCGCCAGCAGCAAGACATCCTTCCTGGCCAAAAACATTCAGTACTTC. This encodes CASSKTSFLAKNIQYF.